This T cell receptor (beta chain) is drawn from a study of cytomegalovirus exposure and HLA in healthy donors. At the level of the study: As an earlier analysis found, about 179 million T cells yielded about 120 million unique TCR beta sequences.

General study points: Overall, under 200 TCR beta chains were annotated as cytomegalovirus-associated. Most TCR beta V segments were productive about 87% or about 30% of the time in an earlier analysis.

CDR3 length: 15 residues. Trimming shortened V by 4 bases and J by 0 bases, and 12 bases separated the two germline ends. CDR1 is SGDLS, CDR2 YYNGEE, per germline. In this sample, this clone turned up once. Its cognate antigen is unknown. 60 Vbeta and 13 Jbeta primers were used in PCR. Produced via immunoSEQ multiplex PCR; TCRdb's table is partial and in-frame only. The sample contains around 200,000 clones, around 80% of which appear only once. Sequenced: PBMCs. The chain couples TRBV9 to TRBJ2-3; D is possibly TRBD2 (6 bases). The receptor was derived from a woman aged 55-70 years in good health and CMV-seropositive. The CDR3: CASSPGVSSTDTQYF. CDR3 nucleotide sequence: TGTGCCAGCAGCCCGGGGGTGTCTAGCACAGATACGCAGTATTTT.